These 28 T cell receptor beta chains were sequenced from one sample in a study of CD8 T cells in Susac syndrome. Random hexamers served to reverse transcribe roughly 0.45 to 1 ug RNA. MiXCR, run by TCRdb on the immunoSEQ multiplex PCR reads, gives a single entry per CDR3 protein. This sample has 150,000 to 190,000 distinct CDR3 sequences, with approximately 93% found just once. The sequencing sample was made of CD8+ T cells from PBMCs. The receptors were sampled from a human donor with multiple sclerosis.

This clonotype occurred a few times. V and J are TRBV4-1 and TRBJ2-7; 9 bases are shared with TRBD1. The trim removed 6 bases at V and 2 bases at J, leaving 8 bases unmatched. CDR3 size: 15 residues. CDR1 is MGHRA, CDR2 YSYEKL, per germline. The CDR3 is CASSPGQGPTYEQYF. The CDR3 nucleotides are TGCGCCAGCAGTCCAGGACAGGGGCCAACCTACGAGCAGTACTTC.

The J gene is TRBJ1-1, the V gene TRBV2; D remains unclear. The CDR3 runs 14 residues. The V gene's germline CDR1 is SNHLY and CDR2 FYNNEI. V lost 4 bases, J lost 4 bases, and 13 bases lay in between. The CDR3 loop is CASSAIGLGTEAFF. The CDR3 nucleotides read TGTGCCAGCAGTGCGATAGGGCTGGGCACTGAAGCTTTCTTT.

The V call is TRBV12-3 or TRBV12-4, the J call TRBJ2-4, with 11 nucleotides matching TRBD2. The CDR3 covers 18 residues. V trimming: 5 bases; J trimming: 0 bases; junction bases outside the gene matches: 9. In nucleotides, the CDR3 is TGTGCCAGCAGTGAACTAGCGGGGGAAGATCTAGCCAAAAACATTCAGTACTTC. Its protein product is CASSELAGEDLAKNIQYF.

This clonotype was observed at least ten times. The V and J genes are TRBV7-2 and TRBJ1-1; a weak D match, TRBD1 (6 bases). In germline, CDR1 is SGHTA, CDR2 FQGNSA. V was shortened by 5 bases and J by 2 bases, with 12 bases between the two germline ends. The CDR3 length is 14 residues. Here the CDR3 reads CASSPRTENTEAFF. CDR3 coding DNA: TGTGCCAGCAGCCCCCGGACAGAAAACACTGAAGCTTTCTTT.

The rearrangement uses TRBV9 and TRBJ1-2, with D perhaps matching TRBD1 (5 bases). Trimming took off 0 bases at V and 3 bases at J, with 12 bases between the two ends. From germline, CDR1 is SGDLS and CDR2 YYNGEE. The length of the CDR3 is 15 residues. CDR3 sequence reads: CASSVGRGGDYGYTF. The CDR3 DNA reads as TGTGCCAGCAGCGTAGGCCGGGGCGGAGACTATGGCTACACCTTC.

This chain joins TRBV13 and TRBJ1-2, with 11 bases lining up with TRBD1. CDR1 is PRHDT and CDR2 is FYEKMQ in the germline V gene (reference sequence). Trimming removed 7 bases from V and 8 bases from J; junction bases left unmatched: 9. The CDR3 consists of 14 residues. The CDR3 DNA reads TGTGCCAGCAACGGACAGGGGGCCCACCGGGGCTACACCTTC. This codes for CASNGQGAHRGYTF.

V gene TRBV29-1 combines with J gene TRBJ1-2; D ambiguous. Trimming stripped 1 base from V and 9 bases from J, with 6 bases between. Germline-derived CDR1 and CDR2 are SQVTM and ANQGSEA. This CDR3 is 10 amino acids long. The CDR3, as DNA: TGCAGCGTTGAAGGATACCGCTACACCTTC. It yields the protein CSVEGYRYTF.

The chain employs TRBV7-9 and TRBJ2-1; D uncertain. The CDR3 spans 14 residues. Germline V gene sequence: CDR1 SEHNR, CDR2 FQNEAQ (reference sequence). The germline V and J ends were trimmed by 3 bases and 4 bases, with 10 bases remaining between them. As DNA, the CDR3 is TGTGCCAGCAGCTTTCCGGCAGGTTACAATGAGCAGTTCTTC. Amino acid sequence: CASSFPAGYNEQFF. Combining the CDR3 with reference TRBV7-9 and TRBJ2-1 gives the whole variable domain DTGVSQNPRHKITKRGQNVTFRCDPISEHNRLYWYRQTLGQGPEFLTYFQNEAQLEKSRLLSDRFSAERPKGSFSTLEIQRTEQGDSAMYLCASSFPAGYNEQFFGPGTRLTVL.

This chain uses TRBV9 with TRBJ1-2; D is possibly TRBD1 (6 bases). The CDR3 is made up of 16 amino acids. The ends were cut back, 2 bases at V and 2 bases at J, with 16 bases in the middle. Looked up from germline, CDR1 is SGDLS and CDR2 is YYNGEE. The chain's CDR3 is CASSVGMTGGNYGYTF. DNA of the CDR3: TGTGCCAGCAGCGTGGGGATGACAGGAGGCAACTATGGCTACACCTTC. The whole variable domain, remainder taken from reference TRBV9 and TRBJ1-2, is DSGVTQTPKHLITATGQRVTLRCSPRSGDLSVYWYQQSLDQGLQFLIQYYNGEERAKGNILERFSAQQFPDLHSELNLSSLELGDSALYFCASSVGMTGGNYGYTFGSGTRLTVV.

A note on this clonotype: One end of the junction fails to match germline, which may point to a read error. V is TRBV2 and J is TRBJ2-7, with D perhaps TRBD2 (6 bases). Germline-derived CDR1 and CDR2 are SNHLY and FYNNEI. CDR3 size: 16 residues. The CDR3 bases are TGTGCCAGCAGCGAAGTTCGCGGGACGGTTCCCTACGAGCAGTACTTC. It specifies CASSEVRGTVPYEQYF.

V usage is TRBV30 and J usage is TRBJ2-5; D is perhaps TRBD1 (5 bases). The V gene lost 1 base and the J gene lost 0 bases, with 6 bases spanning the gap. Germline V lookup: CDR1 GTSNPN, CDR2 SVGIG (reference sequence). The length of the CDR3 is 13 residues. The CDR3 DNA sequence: TGTGCCTGGAGTGAGGGGTACCAAGAGACCCAGTACTTC. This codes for CAWSEGYQETQYF.

The CDR3 reads CASSLSKWGEQYF. CDR3 coding DNA: TGTGCCAGCAGCTTATCGAAGTGGGGCGAGCAGTACTTC. This chain uses TRBV7-6 with TRBJ2-7; D is ambiguous. The CDR3 loop spans 13 amino acids. Germline CDR1 and CDR2: SGHVS and FNYEAQ. V lost 2 bases and J 6 bases, leaving 11 bases between the germline ends.

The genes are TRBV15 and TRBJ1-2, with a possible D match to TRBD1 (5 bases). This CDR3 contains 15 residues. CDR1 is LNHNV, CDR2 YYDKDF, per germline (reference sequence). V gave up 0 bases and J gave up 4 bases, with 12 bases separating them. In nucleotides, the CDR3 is TGTGCCACCAGCAGAGATGTTCAGGGAGCCTATGGCTACACCTTC. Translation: CATSRDVQGAYGYTF.

The CDR3 DNA reads as TGTGCCAGCAGCGCACCGACTAGCGGGGGGCTGGACACCGGGGAGCTGTTTTTT. It specifies CASSAPTSGGLDTGELFF. The genes are TRBV9 and TRBJ2-2; TRBD2 matches 13 bases. The CDR3 has 18 amino acids. J was trimmed by 3 bases and V by 3 bases; bases with no gene match: 8. Looked up from germline, CDR1 is SGDLS and CDR2 is YYNGEE.

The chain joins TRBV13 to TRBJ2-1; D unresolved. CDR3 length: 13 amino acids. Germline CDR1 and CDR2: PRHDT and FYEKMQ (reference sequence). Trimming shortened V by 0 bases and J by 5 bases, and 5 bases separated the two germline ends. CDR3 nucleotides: TGTGCCAGCAGCTTAGGGGCCCACAATGAGCAGTTCTTC. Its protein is CASSLGAHNEQFF.

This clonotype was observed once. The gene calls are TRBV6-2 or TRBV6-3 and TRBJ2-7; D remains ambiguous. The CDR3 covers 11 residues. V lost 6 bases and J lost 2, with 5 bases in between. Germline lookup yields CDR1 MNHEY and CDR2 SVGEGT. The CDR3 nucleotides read TGTGCCAGCAGCACCACCTACGAGCAGTACTTC. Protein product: CASSTTYEQYF.

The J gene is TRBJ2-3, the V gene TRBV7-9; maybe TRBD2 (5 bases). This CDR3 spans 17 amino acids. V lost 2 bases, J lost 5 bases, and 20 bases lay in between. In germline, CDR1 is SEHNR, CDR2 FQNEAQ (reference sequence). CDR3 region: CASSLTPVVAMRDTQYF. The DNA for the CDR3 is TGTGCCAGCAGCTTAACCCCTGTGGTAGCGATGAGAGATACGCAGTATTTT.

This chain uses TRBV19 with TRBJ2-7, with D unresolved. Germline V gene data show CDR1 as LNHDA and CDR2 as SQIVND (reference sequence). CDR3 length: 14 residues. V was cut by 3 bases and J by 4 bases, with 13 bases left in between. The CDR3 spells CASSIRTESYEQYF. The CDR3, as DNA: TGTGCCAGTAGTATCCGGACGGAGTCATACGAGCAGTACTTC.

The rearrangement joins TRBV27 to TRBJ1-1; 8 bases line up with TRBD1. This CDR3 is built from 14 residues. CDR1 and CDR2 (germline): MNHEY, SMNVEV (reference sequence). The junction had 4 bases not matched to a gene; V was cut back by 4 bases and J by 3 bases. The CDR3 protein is CASSWTGSDTEAFF. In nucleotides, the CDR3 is TGTGCCAGCAGTTGGACAGGGTCGGACACTGAAGCTTTCTTT.

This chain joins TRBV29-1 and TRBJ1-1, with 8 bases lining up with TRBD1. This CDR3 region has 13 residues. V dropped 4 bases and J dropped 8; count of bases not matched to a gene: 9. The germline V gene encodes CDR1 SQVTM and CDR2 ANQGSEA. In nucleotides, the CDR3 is TGCAGCGTTGGCTGGCGGGACAGGTTAGAAGCTTTCTTT. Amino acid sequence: CSVGWRDRLEAFF.

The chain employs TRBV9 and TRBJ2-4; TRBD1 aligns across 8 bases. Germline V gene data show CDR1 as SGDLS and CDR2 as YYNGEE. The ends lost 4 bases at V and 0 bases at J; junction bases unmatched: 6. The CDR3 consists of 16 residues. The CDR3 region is CASSPRQGIAKNIQYF. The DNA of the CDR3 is TGTGCCAGCAGCCCGCGACAGGGGATAGCCAAAAACATTCAGTACTTC.

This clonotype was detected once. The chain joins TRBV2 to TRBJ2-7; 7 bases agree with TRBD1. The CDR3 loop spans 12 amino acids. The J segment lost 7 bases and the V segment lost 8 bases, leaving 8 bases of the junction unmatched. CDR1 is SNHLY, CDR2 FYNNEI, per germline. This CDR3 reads CASQTTGVEQYF. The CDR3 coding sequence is TGTGCCAGCCAAACAACAGGGGTAGAGCAGTACTTC.

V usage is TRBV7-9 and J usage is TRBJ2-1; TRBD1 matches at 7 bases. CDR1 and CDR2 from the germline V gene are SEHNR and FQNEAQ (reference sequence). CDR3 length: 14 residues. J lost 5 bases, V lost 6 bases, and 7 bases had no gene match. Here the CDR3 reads CASSPTGTHNEQFF. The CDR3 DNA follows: TGTGCCAGCAGTCCGACAGGGACCCACAATGAGCAGTTCTTC.

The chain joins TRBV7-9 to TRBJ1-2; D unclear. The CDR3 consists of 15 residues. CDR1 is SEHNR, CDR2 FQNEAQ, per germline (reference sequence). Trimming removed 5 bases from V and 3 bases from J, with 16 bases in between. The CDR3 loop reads CASSIRGPEDYGYTF. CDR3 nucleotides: TGTGCCAGCAGCATTCGCGGCCCTGAGGACTATGGCTACACCTTC.

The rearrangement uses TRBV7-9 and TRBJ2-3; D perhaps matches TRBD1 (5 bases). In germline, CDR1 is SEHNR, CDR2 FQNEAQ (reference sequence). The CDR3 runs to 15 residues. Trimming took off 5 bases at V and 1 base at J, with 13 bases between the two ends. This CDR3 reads CASSLQGPGTDTQYF. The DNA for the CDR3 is TGTGCCAGCAGCCTCCAGGGCCCAGGCACAGATACGCAGTATTTT.

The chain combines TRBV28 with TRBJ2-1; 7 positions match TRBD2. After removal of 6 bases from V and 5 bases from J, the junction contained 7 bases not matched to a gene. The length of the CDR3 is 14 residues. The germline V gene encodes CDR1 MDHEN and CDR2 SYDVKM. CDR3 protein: CASSSDGRHNEQFF. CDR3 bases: TGTGCCAGCAGCTCGGACGGGAGGCACAATGAGCAGTTCTTC.

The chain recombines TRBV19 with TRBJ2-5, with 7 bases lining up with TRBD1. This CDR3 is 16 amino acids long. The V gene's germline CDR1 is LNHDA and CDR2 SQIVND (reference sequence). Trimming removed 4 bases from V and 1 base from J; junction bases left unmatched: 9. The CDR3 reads CASSTLGQSFQETQYF. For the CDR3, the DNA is TGTGCCAGTAGTACTCTGGGACAGAGCTTCCAAGAGACCCAGTACTTC.

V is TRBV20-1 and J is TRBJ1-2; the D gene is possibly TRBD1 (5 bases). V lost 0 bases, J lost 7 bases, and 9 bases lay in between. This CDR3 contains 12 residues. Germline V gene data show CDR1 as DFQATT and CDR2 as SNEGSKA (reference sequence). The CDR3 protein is CSARDLGGGYTF. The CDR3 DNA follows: TGCAGTGCTAGAGACCTCGGGGGTGGCTACACCTTC.